What follows are 3 T cell receptor beta chains derived from one specimen sequenced in a study of metastatic and nonmetastatic thyroid tumors. TCRdb re-called clones from the PCR reads using MiXCR. The table has 20,000 to 25,000 clones, roughly 15% seen once. Not a single patient had been given any form of treatment at any point before undergoing thyroid surgery. The sequencing input was tumor tissue. The receptors come from a female donor with papillary thyroid cancer or a benign thyroid nodule (not recorded which). Some clones in this sample may be carry-over from other donors' samples.

This clone was found many times. The chain combines TRBV6-5 with TRBJ1-1, with D perhaps TRBD1 (6 bases). The CDR3 spans 13 residues. V lost 2 bases and J lost 8, with 12 bases in between. Germline CDR1 reads MNHEY; CDR2 reads SVGAGI. CDR3 in DNA: TGTGCCAGCAGTTACGGACAGAGGGGGGAAGCTTTCTTT. Encoded protein: CASSYGQRGEAFF.

The gene calls are TRBV30 and TRBJ2-1; the D is unclear. This CDR3 has 14 amino acids. Germline CDR1 GTSNPN, CDR2 SVGIG (reference sequence). V was clipped by 1 base and J by 4 bases, with 11 bases between them. CDR3 nucleotides: TGTGCCTGGAGTGCGGGTGTCGGATACAATGAGCAGTTCTTC. It yields the protein CAWSAGVGYNEQFF. The full variable domain, completed using reference TRBV30 and TRBJ2-1, is SQTIHQWPATLVQPVGSPLSLECTVEGTSNPNLYWYRQAAGRGLQLLFYSVGIGQISSEVPQNLSASRPQDRQFILSSKKLLLSDSGFYLCAWSAGVGYNEQFFGPGTRLTVL.

This clone was recorded at least ten times. This chain joins TRBV2 and TRBJ2-5; 7 nucleotides match TRBD1. Germline V gives CDR1 SNHLY, CDR2 FYNNEI. The junction had 9 bases not matched to a gene; V was cut back by 10 bases and J by 4 bases. The CDR3 is 13 amino acids. The CDR3 sequence is CATQGTDLETQYF. CDR3 nucleotides: TGTGCCACCCAGGGGACAGACCTAGAGACCCAGTACTTC.